This note documents a single TCR beta chain sequence. The antigen remains unidentified. Some clones are missing from TCRdb's copy, which holds only in-frame ones; the method was immunoSEQ multiplex PCR. This sample has about 22,000 clones, with 85% to 95% found just once. V lost 2 bases and J 4 bases, leaving 11 bases between the germline ends. This CDR3 comprises 14 residues. Germline values: CDR1 SNHLY, CDR2 FYNNEI. The data were obtained in a study of T cell repertoires and Cas9 in healthy adults. Whole-study context: Characterization of SpCas9-reactive CD4 and CD8 T cells covered multi-effector potency, cytotoxicity and lineage.

Study-wide findings and caveats: In vitro, SpCas9-reactive Tregs were reported to curb effector T cell proliferation and function.

The source of this sequence is a human donor in good health. The specimen sequenced was CD4+ effector T cells (CD127+, CD25-, CD137-, CD154-) from PBMCs; culture status not recorded. The V gene is TRBV2, the J gene TRBJ1-2, with D unresolved. Here the CDR3 DNA reads TGTGCCAGCAGTGAAAGGGTCACCACCTATGGCTACACCTTC. Protein sequence: CASSERVTTYGYTF. Based on the CDR3 plus reference TRBV2 and TRBJ1-2, the full variable domain is EPEVTQTPSHQVTQMGQEVILRCVPISNHLYFYWYRQILGQKVEFLVSFYNNEISEKSEIFDDQFSVERPDGSNFTLKIRSTKLEDSAMYFCASSERVTTYGYTFGSGTRLTVV.